The T cell receptor beta chain described here comes from a study of blood T cell repertoires in COVID-19. Grouping used clinical history reported by participants in a survey and questionnaire. Sequenced by immunoSEQ multiplex PCR; TCRdb stores in-frame clones only, minus some. Among 390,000 or so clones listed, more than 80% were seen once. The receptor's source is a man between 18 and 35 years old who had recovered from COVID-19. The sample taken for sequencing was PBMCs or T cells enriched from blood (not recorded which).

CDR3 loop: CATSTSGGDEQFF. DNA of the CDR3: TGTGCCACCTCGACTAGCGGGGGTGATGAGCAGTTCTTC. The chain couples TRBV6-6 to TRBJ2-1; TRBD2 matches at 12 bases. Germline CDR1 reads MNHNY; CDR2 reads SVGAGI (reference sequence). The CDR3 contains 13 residues. V trimming: 10 bases; J trimming: 8 bases; junction bases outside the gene matches: 6.